A selection of T cell receptor beta chains follows, all from one sample in a study of blood T cell repertoires in COVID-19. This table comes from immunoSEQ multiplex PCR, and its TCRdb copy is limited to in-frame clones, with some not included. The sample has approximately 300,000 clones; approximately 88% are singletons. Input material: peripheral blood. Source of these receptors: a man younger than 30 who had recovered from COVID-19. Each CDR3 is given with its conserved first and last residue. The order of the fields is V gene, J gene, CDR3 protein.

>TRBV4-2|TRBJ2-7
CASSPFSGSTNEQYF
>TRBV7-9|TRBJ1-1
CASSSSTGLNTEAFF
>TRBV2|TRBJ2-2
CASSDRGENTGELFF
>TRBV5-8|TRBJ2-7
CASSSYYEQYF
>TRBV11-2|TRBJ1-2
CASSFGGDAGYTF
>TRBV5-1|TRBJ1-1
CASSLEGLFDTEAFF
>TRBV18|TRBJ1-1
CASSGGQRNTEAFF
>TRBV25-1|TRBJ2-7
CASSESGRGSYEQYF
>TRBV4-1|TRBJ2-7
CASSQVWAGGDDEQYF
>TRBV12-3/TRBV12-4|TRBJ1-2
CASSDRAEGYTF
>TRBV28|TRBJ1-1
CASSPFGTGYTEAFF
>TRBV4-1|TRBJ2-7
CASSQWGGAYEQYF
>TRBV5-6|TRBJ1-5
CASSFPNQPQHF
>TRBV10-1|TRBJ2-1
CASSLGGIEYNEQFF
>TRBV5-5|TRBJ1-1
CASTFTDGSEAFF
>TRBV29-1|TRBJ1-1
CSVTGAGSSQGTEAFF
>TRBV19|TRBJ2-1
CASSPWDRGTFEQFF
>TRBV7-9|TRBJ2-2
CASSFGQGLNTGELFF
>TRBV27|TRBJ1-2
CASSTGQGTSGYTF
>TRBV3-1/TRBV3-2|TRBJ1-5
CASSKNTGDQPQHF
>TRBV21-1|TRBJ2-7
CASNRTGGMYEQYF
>TRBV27|TRBJ2-7
CASSSLGEGTYEQYF
>TRBV28|TRBJ1-5
CATKGAFASNQPQHF
>TRBV18|TRBJ1-1
CASSPWGPANTEAFF
>TRBV7-3|TRBJ2-3
CASSFTGASTDTQYF
>TRBV19|TRBJ2-7
CASTISGSSYEQYF
>TRBV5-1|TRBJ2-5
CASTLMGGGPETQYF
>TRBV2|TRBJ1-1
CAGGQVNTEAFF
>TRBV6-2/TRBV6-3|TRBJ2-1
CASSYSSLGDNEQFF
>TRBV5-1|TRBJ2-3
CASSSRTVTTQRASTDTQYF
>TRBV10-3|TRBJ2-2
CAIRGTGGTGELFF
>TRBV27|TRBJ1-5
CASSLSSNQPQHF
>TRBV19|TRBJ1-2
CASSTHLMGGSDGYTF
>TRBV19|TRBJ1-6
CASSLGGAPLHF
>TRBV11-3|TRBJ2-1
CASSRTRQGNEQFF
>TRBV6-5|TRBJ1-1
CASSSNTEAFF
>TRBV11-3|TRBJ1-1
CASSLGRGKGNTEAFF
>TRBV2|TRBJ1-4
CASTAGLGEKLFF
>TRBV6-1|TRBJ1-4
CASSEMSRGQSSLFF
>TRBV5-4|TRBJ2-2
CASSSGQGTGELFF
>TRBV27|TRBJ2-6
CASSYYPSQGRGANVLTF
>TRBV27|TRBJ2-6
CASSLSRAEGSGANVLTF
>TRBV6-1|TRBJ1-2
CASSERDRGIYGYTF
>TRBV2|TRBJ2-7
CASSERAYEQYF
>TRBV25-1|TRBJ2-7
CASSEGEGTGRSYEQYF
>TRBV5-4|TRBJ2-7
CASSLDAERTDYEQYF
>TRBV7-2|TRBJ1-1
CASSLVAGRGTEAFF
>TRBV14|TRBJ1-4
CASSPKVSGGGKLFF
>TRBV20-1|TRBJ1-2
CSATGAGYTF
>TRBV18|TRBJ1-2
CASSPGQGLHGYTF
>TRBV3-1/TRBV3-2|TRBJ1-3
CASSQGASSGNTIYF
>TRBV24-1|TRBJ2-3
CATSEPGQGIDTQYF
>TRBV6-5|TRBJ2-7
CASSYSRGGLSEQYF
>TRBV5-1|TRBJ2-3
CASRRTGLAGGSTDTQYF
>TRBV6-2/TRBV6-3|TRBJ1-5
CASSTGTGGIRQPQHF
>TRBV3-1/TRBV3-2|TRBJ1-1
CASSQGLLNTEAFF
>TRBV18|TRBJ1-2
CASSPTTNYGYTF
>TRBV7-9|TRBJ2-5
CASSLEAGETQYF
>TRBV6-1|TRBJ2-1
CASSEVLAGGPDEQFF